This T cell receptor beta chain emerged from a study of blood T cell repertoires in COVID-19. Study-wide context: The origin of the acute and convalescent COVID-19 samples was the United States, Italy and Spain. The cDNA or gDNA used as material had been derived from T cells, B-cell-depleted T cells, or PBMCs.

Sequencing used immunoSEQ multiplex PCR; TCRdb keeps in-frame clones, though not all of them. Altogether roughly 70,000 clones are present, 76% being singletons, with the ten largest covering 15%. Patients at the Seattle site were enrolled during active infection and followed longitudinally. This CDR3 is built from 13 residues. The germline V gene encodes CDR1 KGHSH and CDR2 LQKENI. V lost 8 bases to trimming and J lost 6 bases; unmatched junction nucleotides: 3. Specimen: peripheral blood. J is TRBJ1-5 and V is TRBV18; 11 nucleotides match TRBD1. The TCR originated in a man aged 55 to 70 with COVID-19, enrolled during active disease. The CDR3 DNA reads as TGTGCCAGCGGACAGGGGGCGGGTCAGCCCCAGCATTTT. Amino acids: CASGQGAGQPQHF.